These 12 T cell receptor beta chains were sequenced from one sample in a study of blood T cell repertoires in COVID-19 (dated by TCRdb to the early 2020s). Libraries were prepared through the immunoSEQ multiplex PCR assay. In TCRdb, the immuneACCESS table is reduced to in-frame sequences with V and J assigned. These tables do not hold every clone; where another copy was compared, an unresolved V gene accounts for under half, and the others remain unexplained. The table for this sample lists roughly 330,000 clones; around 92% of them were counted only once. The ten largest clones capture around 6% of the sample. The sample taken for sequencing was peripheral blood. The receptors come from a man younger than 35 who had recovered from COVID-19.

The V gene is TRBV14, the J gene TRBJ2-3; no firm D call. Trimming took off 4 bases at V and 5 bases at J, with 7 bases between the two ends. This CDR3 is built from 12 residues. The germline V gene encodes CDR1 SGHDN and CDR2 FVKESK. The DNA for the CDR3 is TGTGCCAGCAGCCCCGTACAAGATACGCAGTATTTT. Its protein is CASSPVQDTQYF.

V and J are TRBV21-1 and TRBJ2-7; TRBD1 is the table's D call and was not checked against the DNA. TRBV21-1 is listed as a pseudogene. The CDR3 runs 15 residues. The CDR3 DNA reads as TGTGCCAGCAGCAAAGATGGGACAGCGAGCGGCGAGCAGTACTTC. This gives the protein CASSKDGTASGEQYF.

The rearrangement uses TRBV19 and TRBJ2-1, with a tentative D call TRBD2 (5 bases). V lost 3 bases and J 0 bases, leaving 12 bases between the germline ends. CDR3 length: 16 amino acids. Germline CDR1 LNHDA, CDR2 SQIVND (reference sequence). CDR3 protein: CASSIGMRVSYNEQFF. The CDR3 nucleotides are TGTGCCAGTAGTATCGGAATGCGGGTCTCCTACAATGAGCAGTTCTTC.

The V gene is TRBV4-2, the J gene TRBJ2-7; 9 bases fit TRBD1. The CDR3 runs 17 residues. The V segment lost 4 bases and the J segment 1 base; nucleotides outside the gene matches: 11. CDR1 LGHNA and CDR2 YNFKEQ come from the germline V gene. CDR3 region: CASSLLTGGDESYEQYF. CDR3 nucleotide sequence: TGTGCCAGCAGCCTCTTGACAGGGGGAGATGAATCCTACGAGCAGTACTTC.

J is TRBJ1-2 and V is TRBV2; D not certain. Looked up from germline, CDR1 is SNHLY and CDR2 is FYNNEI. The CDR3 is 13 residues long. Trimming stripped 5 bases from V and 2 bases from J, with 9 bases between. CDR3 in DNA: TGTGCCAGCAGTACGTCAGTGAACTATGGCTACACCTTC. This sequence encodes CASSTSVNYGYTF.

This chain uses TRBV2 with TRBJ2-1; the match to TRBD2 covers 8 bases. Germline loops: CDR1 SNHLY, CDR2 FYNNEI. The length of the CDR3 is 19 residues. V was clipped by 1 base and J by 4 bases; unmatched bases: 15. CDR3 loop: CASSEGSLGLAGSYNEQFF. The CDR3 nucleotides are TGTGCCAGCAGTGAAGGCAGTCTGGGGCTAGCGGGCTCATACAATGAGCAGTTCTTC.

V usage is TRBV6-5 and J usage is TRBJ2-7, with 8 bases matching TRBD2. Germline values: CDR1 MNHEY, CDR2 SVGAGI. Germline trimming cut 5 bases from V and 6 bases from J; bases unmatched to any gene: 12. The CDR3 has 15 amino acids. The CDR3 bases are TGTGCCAGCAGTCCCCTAGCTGGACTAGCAGGCGAGCAGTACTTC. Amino acid sequence: CASSPLAGLAGEQYF.

This clone was detected a few times. V and J are TRBV6-4 and TRBJ1-2; no firm D call. The V end lost 3 bases, the J end lost 0 bases, and 17 bases lay between the germline ends. CDR3 length: 17 residues. CDR1 is MRHNA, CDR2 SNTAGT, per germline. In DNA, the CDR3 is TGTGCCAGCAGTGATCTCCCCAAGTCCTTAGCTAACTATGGCTACACCTTC. Translating gives CASSDLPKSLANYGYTF.

This clone appeared a single time. In DNA form, the CDR3 reads TGTGCCAGCAGTTACTCGGGGAGACCCCAAGGAGATACGCAGTATTTT. Its translation: CASSYSGRPQGDTQYF. The genes are TRBV6-5 and TRBJ2-3; D is possibly TRBD2 (5 bases). The CDR3 covers 16 residues. Trimming took off 0 bases at V and 5 bases at J, with 15 bases between the two ends. The V gene's germline CDR1 is MNHEY and CDR2 SVGAGI.

This clone was picked up one time. The V call is TRBV3-1 (or the pseudogene TRBV3-2), the J call TRBJ2-7; 11 nucleotides match TRBD2. Germline lookup yields CDR1 LGHDT and CDR2 YNNKEL (reference sequence). Germline trimming cut 7 bases from V and 7 bases from J; bases unmatched to any gene: 6. The CDR3 is 13 residues long. The CDR3: CASKLAGVTEQYF. CDR3 coding DNA: TGTGCCAGCAAACTAGCGGGAGTGACGGAGCAGTACTTC.

The rearrangement uses TRBV4-2 and TRBJ2-3; the D is unclear. The V gene's germline CDR1 is LGHNA and CDR2 YNFKEQ. The CDR3 spans 14 residues. V lost 6 bases and J 0 bases, leaving 10 bases between the germline ends. CDR3 amino acids: CASRVYASTDTQYF. The CDR3, as DNA: TGTGCCAGCAGGGTCTACGCTAGCACAGATACGCAGTATTTT.

This chain uses TRBV5-6 with TRBJ1-5, with 8 bases lining up with TRBD1. The CDR3 is 15 amino acids. Germline loops: CDR1 SGHDT, CDR2 YYEEEE. With 2 bases clipped from V and 5 bases from J, the junction kept 6 bases outside the gene matches. The CDR3 protein is CASSLADRDDQPQHF. CDR3 DNA: TGTGCCAGCAGCTTAGCGGACAGGGATGATCAGCCCCAGCATTTT.